What follows are 14 T cell receptor beta chains derived from one specimen sequenced in a study of blood T cell repertoires in COVID-19. Libraries were prepared by immunoSEQ multiplex PCR; TCRdb keeps only in-frame clonotypes and omits some of them. The sample carries fewer than 250,000 clones, about 82% recorded once. The source material was peripheral blood. These receptors were taken from a woman older than 75 with acute or convalescent COVID-19.

The chain has TRBV28 and TRBJ2-7; tentatively, D is TRBD2 (6 bases). This CDR3 spans 14 amino acids. The V end lost 9 bases, the J end lost 0 bases, and 15 bases lay between the germline ends. Germline CDR1 MDHEN, CDR2 SYDVKM. CDR3 sequence: CASRTSLVSYEQYF. The CDR3 DNA is TGTGCCAGTAGAACTAGCCTAGTCTCCTACGAGCAGTACTTC.

The chain recombines TRBV18 with TRBJ2-5; 7 bases are a match to TRBD2. Germline lookup yields CDR1 KGHSH and CDR2 LQKENI. CDR3 length: 18 residues. Trimming removed 4 bases from V and 4 bases from J; junction bases left unmatched: 18. The CDR3 bases are TGTGCCAGCTCACGGGCCCGGGGGGATCCGCGAGGTCGAGAGACCCAGTACTTC. Protein: CASSRARGDPRGRETQYF. The full variable domain, in which reference TRBV18 and TRBJ2-5 provide the parts outside the CDR3, is NAGVMQNPRHLVRRRGQEARLRCSPMKGHSHVYWYRQLPEEGLKFMVYLQKENIIDESGMPKERFSAEFPKEGPSILRIQQVVRGDSAAYFCASSRARGDPRGRETQYFGPGTRLLVL.

This chain connects TRBV19 to TRBJ2-3, with 9 bases that match TRBD2. The length of the CDR3 is 16 residues. Germline V lookup: CDR1 LNHDA, CDR2 SQIVND (reference sequence). Trimming took 5 bases from V and 1 from J; bases not matched to a gene: 7. In DNA form, the CDR3 reads TGTGCCAGTAGTCCGCCGAGACTAGCGGGCACAGATACGCAGTATTTT. This codes for CASSPPRLAGTDTQYF.

The chain joins TRBV27 to TRBJ1-5; possible D gene TRBD1, 5 bases. The CDR3 contains 12 residues. The germline V gene has CDR1 MNHEY and CDR2 SMNVEV (reference sequence). Trimming shortened V by 6 bases and J by 12 bases, and 15 bases separated the two germline ends. The CDR3 reads CASRGRADSQHF. DNA for the CDR3: TGTGCCAGCAGGGGCAGGGCTGATAGCCAGCATTTT.

The chain joins TRBV6-2 or TRBV6-3 to TRBJ1-1; D remains ambiguous. V shed 5 bases and J shed 5 bases, with 33 bases lying between them. There are 20 residues in the CDR3. Looked up from germline, CDR1 is MNHEY and CDR2 is SVGEGT. CDR3 region: CASSLSRSKGLWEGVTEAFF. The CDR3 coding sequence is TGTGCCAGCAGTCTGAGCCGCTCGAAAGGCCTTTGGGAGGGAGTGACTGAAGCTTTCTTT.

V usage is TRBV4-1 and J usage is TRBJ2-7; 11 bases fit TRBD2. Germline CDR1 and CDR2: MGHRA and YSYEKL. The CDR3 has 15 residues. The V gene end was trimmed by 3 bases and the J gene end by 4 bases; junction bases not matched to a gene: 5. Written as DNA, the CDR3 is TGCGCCAGCAGCCAGGGACTAGCGGAGCTATACGAGCAGTACTTC. This codes for CASSQGLAELYEQYF.

The CDR3 coding sequence is TGTGCCAGCAGTGAGCTGCCGACTAGCGGGAGTGTCATTGTTTACGAGCAGTACTTC. This gives the protein CASSELPTSGSVIVYEQYF. V is TRBV6-1 and J is TRBJ2-7, with 12 bases matching TRBD2. V was clipped by 3 bases and J by 4 bases; unmatched bases: 16. This CDR3 region has 19 residues. The germline gives CDR1 MNHNS, CDR2 SASEGT.

This clone was seen once. The chain carries TRBV21-1 and TRBJ2-2; no check of the table's D call, TRBD1, against the DNA was made. TRBV21-1 is assigned pseudogene status. The CDR3 runs 16 residues. The CDR3 nucleotides read TGTGCCAGCAGCGTGAGACAGGGCCCGAACACCGGGGAGCTGTTTTTT. Translation: CASSVRQGPNTGELFF.

The chain employs TRBV5-1 and TRBJ2-1; 9 bases agree with TRBD2. With V trimmed by 4 bases and J by 5 bases, 4 bases remained unmatched. The CDR3 totals 14 residues. Germline assignment: CDR1 SGHRS and CDR2 YFSETQ. Here the CDR3 reads CASSTWTSDNEQFF. In DNA, the CDR3 is TGCGCCAGCAGCACCTGGACTAGCGACAATGAGCAGTTCTTC.

J is TRBJ2-3 and V is TRBV10-1; TRBD1 is a possible D gene (6 bases). The CDR3 runs to 13 residues. V gave up 3 bases and J gave up 5 bases, with 9 bases separating them. Germline V gene sequence: CDR1 WNHNN, CDR2 SYGVQD (reference sequence). CDR3 DNA: TGCGCCAGCAGTGAAGGGGGAAGAGATACGCAGTATTTT. The encoded protein is CASSEGGRDTQYF.

This clone has just a few counts. The V call is TRBV5-1, the J call TRBJ1-2; D is perhaps TRBD1 (5 bases). The length of the CDR3 is 18 residues. The germline gives CDR1 SGHRS, CDR2 YFSETQ. Deletions cut 0 bases from V and 4 bases from J, with 22 bases between. CDR3 loop: CASSLGASVEGSSYGYTF. For the CDR3, the DNA is TGCGCCAGCAGCTTGGGTGCGTCGGTGGAGGGGTCGAGCTATGGCTACACCTTC.

This clone has just one count. The V call is TRBV7-2, the J call TRBJ2-1; D is perhaps TRBD2 (5 bases). The length of the CDR3 is 14 residues. Trimming pared 4 bases from V and 9 bases from J, leaving 16 bases between. The germline V gene encodes CDR1 SGHTA and CDR2 FQGNSA. CDR3 region: CASSSRRGAGEQFF. In DNA, the CDR3 is TGTGCCAGCAGCTCCCGACGGGGAGCTGGTGAGCAGTTCTTC. Full variable domain (outside the CDR3, taken from reference TRBV7-2 and TRBJ2-1): GAGVSQSPSNKVTEKGKDVELRCDPISGHTALYWYRQSLGQGLEFLIYFQGNSAPDKSGLPSDRFSAERTGGSVSTLTIQRTQQEDSAVYLCASSSRRGAGEQFFGPGTRLTVL.

This rearrangement joins TRBV6-5 to TRBJ2-7; 12 bases fit TRBD1. After removal of 4 bases from V and 5 bases from J, the junction contained 6 bases not matched to a gene. Germline values: CDR1 MNHEY, CDR2 SVGAGI. The CDR3 runs 15 residues. The DNA of the CDR3 is TGTGCCAGCAGTTCCCCGGGACAGGGGGCCCACGAGCAGTACTTC. Amino acids: CASSSPGQGAHEQYF.

This chain joins TRBV30 and TRBJ2-7; D might be TRBD1 (5 bases). Germline values: CDR1 GTSNPN, CDR2 SVGIG (reference sequence). V was clipped by 0 bases and J by 7 bases, with 16 bases between them. The CDR3 sequence is 14 residues long. CDR3 residues: CAWSVGYLRGEQYF. In DNA, the CDR3 is TGTGCCTGGAGTGTGGGCTACCTTAGGGGAGAGCAGTACTTC.